The source of this T cell receptor beta chain is a study of OX40 agonist ivuxolimab in advanced cancers. TCRdb keeps only in-frame clones here, not all; method: immunoSEQ multiplex PCR. The profile shows more than 55,000 clones, 86% of them singletons. Comments on this clone: The junction departs from germline at one end; a sequencing error may be responsible.

The CDR3 extends over 14 amino acids. Germline values: CDR1 SGHTA, CDR2 FQGNSA. The V and J genes are TRBV7-2 and TRBJ2-1, with D possibly being TRBD1 (5 bases). Sample: CD4+ or CD8+ T cells sorted from blood, taken in a trial of the OX40 agonist ivuxolimab. The clonotype originates from an adult with an advanced solid tumor such as melanoma, head and neck, liver or kidney cancer. DNA for the CDR3: TGTGCTAGCAGCTTAGGGGCGGCCTACAATGAGCAGTTCTTC. Translated, it gives CASSLGAAYNEQFF.